This T cell receptor (beta chain) originates from a study of immune evolution from preneoplasia to lung adenocarcinoma. General study points: Later-stage lesions appeared to have more T cells, more diversity, less clonality.

The germline V gene has CDR1 SGHRS and CDR2 YFSETQ. The length of the CDR3 is 16 residues. V was shortened by 4 bases and J by 3 bases, with 20 bases between the two germline ends. In the case of this clone: The target antigen is unknown.

Method: immunoSEQ multiplex PCR; TCRdb's copy keeps in-frame clones and lacks some. The data show thousands of clones, 82% seen once. The sequence was collected from a donor at least 70 years old with lung adenocarcinoma. The chain couples TRBV5-1 to TRBJ2-7; TRBD2 is a possible D gene (5 bases). Sequenced: FFPE adjacent normal lung tissue. CDR3 nucleotides: TGCGCCAGCAGCCTGGGCCGAGGCGGAGGAGGCTACGAGCAGTACTTC. Its protein product is CASSLGRGGGGYEQYF.